This T cell receptor (beta chain) was obtained from a study of beta chain features in type 1 diabetes. Notes on the study in general: Researchers reported that naive, central memory and Treg TCRB repertoires appeared more similar in patients than in healthy donors. In all four CD4+ subsets, TCRB CDR3 length was significantly, moderately reduced in type 1 diabetes.

Germline CDR1 and CDR2: GTSNPN and SVGIG (reference sequence). The CDR3 has 13 residues. A note on this clone: Its antigen is unknown.

Reverse transcription of all isolated RNA meant that expressed TCRB transcripts were sequenced. Generated by immunoSEQ multiplex PCR, the TCRdb table keeps only in-frame clones and is missing some. There are a few hundred thousand clones in the sample; about 15% occur only once, and roughly 0.015% lies in the top ten. Sequencing input: naive CD4+ T cells from blood. This rearrangement joins TRBV30 to TRBJ2-5; D is ambiguous. The J call is uncertain, as TRBJ2-7 better fits the DNA end. This receptor was taken from a man aged 18 to 35 with type 1 diabetes. CDR3 sequence reads: CAWSVNYHYEQYF. CDR3 in DNA: TGTGCCTGGAGTGTTAATTATCACTACGAGCAGTACTTC.